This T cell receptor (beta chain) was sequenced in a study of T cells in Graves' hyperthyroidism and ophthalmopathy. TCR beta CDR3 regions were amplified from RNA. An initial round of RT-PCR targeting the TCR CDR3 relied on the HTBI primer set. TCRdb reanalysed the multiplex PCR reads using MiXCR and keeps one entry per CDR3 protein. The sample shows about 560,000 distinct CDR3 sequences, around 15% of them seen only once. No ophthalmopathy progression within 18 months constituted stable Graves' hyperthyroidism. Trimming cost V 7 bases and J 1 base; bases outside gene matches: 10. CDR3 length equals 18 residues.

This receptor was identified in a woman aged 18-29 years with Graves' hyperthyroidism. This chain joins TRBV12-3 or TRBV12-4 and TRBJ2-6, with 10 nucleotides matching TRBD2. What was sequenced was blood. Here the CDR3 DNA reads TGTGCCAGCACCCCGGTTCTAGCGGGAGTATCTGGGGCCAACGTCCTGACTTTC. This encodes CASTPVLAGVSGANVLTF.